Detailed here is one T cell receptor beta chain. Its antigen is currently unknown. The data belong to a study of CD8+ T cells in alopecia areata. As for the study in general: Twice daily, treated patients received 5 to 10 mg of oral tofacitinib. General study points: Clonality in lesional scalp, especially alopecia totalis/universalis, exceeded that of normal scalp. Possibly because of HLA-related factors, TCR sharing was less clear across patients than in mice.

V lost 6 bases to trimming and J lost 4 bases, with 15 bases between them. The germline V gene encodes CDR1 SQVTM and CDR2 ANQGSEA. CDR3 length: 13 amino acids. Sequencing relied on a cDNA template that was reverse transcribed from extracted RNA. Assay used: immunoSEQ multiplex PCR; TCRdb lists only in-frame clones, some missing. Among some 95,000 clones listed, about 40% were seen once. Samples from alopecia areata patients were lesional scalp punch biopsies and peripheral blood. The receptor comes from a human donor with alopecia areata. V is TRBV29-1 and J is TRBJ1-1, with D perhaps TRBD1 (6 bases). Sequencing was carried out using CD4+ T cells sorted from blood. The CDR3 spells CSVHRVTGTEAFF. CDR3 sequence (DNA): TGCAGCGTACACAGGGTGACGGGCACTGAAGCTTTCTTT.